Below, 8 T cell receptor beta chains from the same sample are listed, as sequenced in a study of blood T cells in healthy people across ages (dated by TCRdb to about 2015). The library was obtained by 5' RACE. TCRdb shows the sequencer as Illumina HiSeq 2500. A second PCR of about 6 to 12 cycles was run with a J-beta primer mix and a sample-barcoded 5' primer. Through fastp at Q25 and MiXCR, TCRdb rebuilt clones from the public reads, retaining in-frame beta chains. Each entry is one CDR3 protein sequence, shown with its most common DNA and genes. The sample profile shows about 570,000 distinct CDR3 sequences; roughly a quarter of them were found once. Around 18% of the sample goes to the ten largest clones. Material for sequencing was blood. The receptors were sampled from a woman aged 70-85 years in good health.

Comment on this clonotype: Sequence at one end of the junction differs from germline and may be a read error. The chain couples TRBV6-5 to TRBJ1-1; 9 bases match TRBD1. This CDR3 contains 15 residues. CDR1 is MNHEY, CDR2 SVGAGI, per germline. The CDR3 sequence: CASADAGTGNTAAFF. CDR3 nucleotide sequence: TGTGCCAGCGCTGATGCCGGGACAGGGAACACTGCAGCTTTCTTT.

J is TRBJ2-1 and V is TRBV11-3; TRBD2 matches 13 bases. V shed 3 bases and J 5 bases; nucleotides not matched to a gene: 10. Germline V CDR1 and CDR2: SGHNT, YENEEA. The CDR3 sequence is 18 residues long. CDR3 in DNA: TGTGCCAGCAGCTTGGGACCCGGACTAGCGGGGGCCAACAATGAGCAGTTCTTC. Its translation: CASSLGPGLAGANNEQFF.

The chain links TRBV24-1 to TRBJ2-2, with 8 positions matching TRBD1. CDR1 and CDR2 (germline): KGHDR, SFDVKD. This CDR3 is 16 amino acids long. V trimming: 4 bases; J trimming: 1 base; junction bases outside the gene matches: 4. In DNA, the CDR3 is TGTGCCACCAGTGAAACCGGGACAGGGAACACCGGGGAGCTGTTTTTT. Translating gives CATSETGTGNTGELFF.

The chain recombines TRBV7-2 with TRBJ2-1; 9 bases agree with TRBD2. Per germline, CDR1 SGHTA and CDR2 FQGNSA. The CDR3 runs 17 residues. V trimming: 2 bases; J trimming: 5 bases; junction bases outside the gene matches: 10. The CDR3 coding sequence is TGTGCCAGCAGCTTATTCTCGAGCGGGGGGTTAGACAATGAGCAGTTCTTC. As protein: CASSLFSSGGLDNEQFF.

This clonotype was seen more than once but under ten times. The chain combines TRBV7-2 with TRBJ2-5; D is perhaps TRBD1 (5 bases). The germline gives CDR1 SGHTA, CDR2 FQGNSA. The CDR3 runs to 14 residues. Trimming pared 1 base from V and 0 bases from J, leaving 6 bases between. The CDR3, as DNA: TGTGCCAGCAGCTTAGAGGGGAACCAAGAGACCCAGTACTTC. Its translation: CASSLEGNQETQYF.

This clonotype was seen ten or more times. The chain employs TRBV5-1 and TRBJ1-1; possibly TRBD1 for D (5 bases). Trimming removed 1 base from V and 1 base from J, with 8 bases in between. The germline gives CDR1 SGHRS, CDR2 YFSETQ. CDR3 length: 14 residues. The CDR3 region is CASSLTGSNTEAFF. CDR3 coding DNA: TGCGCCAGCAGCTTGACAGGCTCGAACACTGAAGCTTTCTTT.

This sequence joins TRBV2 and TRBJ2-1, with no clear D. Germline CDR1 and CDR2: SNHLY and FYNNEI. Trimming took 2 bases from V and 0 from J, leaving 14 bases between them. The CDR3 runs to 17 residues. For the CDR3, the DNA is TGTGCCAGCAGTGAAAGGGCAGCGCGGAGCTCCTACAATGAGCAGTTCTTC. Protein product: CASSERAARSSYNEQFF.

This clonotype was found a few times. This chain connects TRBV12-3 or TRBV12-4 to TRBJ1-2; D uncertain. Trimming shortened V by 6 bases and J by 4 bases, and 18 bases separated the two germline ends. The CDR3 totals 15 residues. The CDR3 protein is CASSQGPSPAYGYTF. DNA of the CDR3: TGTGCCAGCAGCCAAGGGCCTTCTCCGGCCTATGGCTACACCTTC.